Listed here are 18 T cell receptor beta chains from one sample, sequenced in a study of spatial heterogeneity in lung cancer. Time point noted: sample taken at primary tumor resection. No antigen is known for these receptors. TCRdb itself ran the 5' RACE reads through MiXCR, one entry per CDR3 protein. The sample lists some 800 distinct CDR3 sequences, 30% to 45% seen once, with more than 25% in the top ten. Study conclusions and caveats: Counts of expanded alpha and beta TCRs within tumors tracked the tumor nonsynonymous mutation count.

Specimen: lung tumor tissue, collected at surgery. The receptors here all came from a male donor with early-stage non-small cell lung cancer.

This clonotype rates as medium-sized. V gene TRBV20-1 combines with J gene TRBJ1-5; 7 bases line up with TRBD1. The V gene's germline CDR1 is DFQATT and CDR2 SNEGSKA (reference sequence). The V gene end was trimmed by 2 bases and the J gene end by 2 bases; junction bases not matched to a gene: 3. This CDR3 is 14 amino acids long. The CDR3 nucleotides read TGCAGTGCTAGACGGGACAGCCGCAATCAGCCCCAGCATTTT. Translated: CSARRDSRNQPQHF.

There are a few counts of this clonotype. The rearrangement joins TRBV24-1 to TRBJ1-2, with 12 bases lining up with TRBD1. Trimming cost V 12 bases and J 7 bases; bases outside gene matches: 8. This CDR3 is 13 amino acids long. CDR1 is KGHDR and CDR2 is SFDVKD in the germline V gene. CDR3 DNA: TGTGCCTCTGGGACAGGGGGCGCGTTTGGCTACACCTTC. Protein sequence: CASGTGGAFGYTF.

The J gene is TRBJ1-2, the V gene TRBV6-5; tentatively, D is TRBD1 (5 bases). The V gene lost 7 bases and the J gene lost 11 bases, with 20 bases spanning the gap. The CDR3 contains 13 residues. Germline V gene sequence: CDR1 MNHEY, CDR2 SVGAGI. The DNA of the CDR3 is TGTGCCAGCACCATCCGTGGGACCATGATTTACACCTTC. Translation gives CASTIRGTMIYTF.

This chain connects TRBV28 to TRBJ1-3; D is possibly TRBD1 (6 bases). The germline V gene has CDR1 MDHEN and CDR2 SYDVKM. The CDR3 totals 15 residues. Between the trimmed V and J ends, which lost 6 bases and 1 base, there was a span of 13 bases. The CDR3 DNA reads as TGTGCCAGCAGCTTCGGGGACACTTCTGGAAACACCATATATTTT. It yields the protein CASSFGDTSGNTIYF.

By share of the sample, this clonotype is large. The gene calls are TRBV28 and TRBJ2-1; 9 nucleotides align to TRBD1. Germline lookup yields CDR1 MDHEN and CDR2 SYDVKM. The CDR3 length is 16 residues. V trimming: 6 bases; J trimming: 8 bases; junction bases outside the gene matches: 14. CDR3 protein: CASSPYRRQGGHEQFF. The DNA of the CDR3 is TGTGCCAGCAGCCCCTACCGAAGACAGGGGGGTCATGAGCAGTTCTTC.

This clonotype appeared a single time. This chain joins TRBV7-9 and TRBJ2-2; no clear D gene. The CDR3 is 12 residues long. Germline CDR1 is SEHNR and CDR2 is FQNEAQ (reference sequence). Trimming took 5 bases from V and 7 from J, leaving 8 bases between them. CDR3 nucleotide sequence: TGTGCCAGCAGCCGGGTGGACGGGGAGCTGTTTTTT. Encoded protein: CASSRVDGELFF.

This chain connects TRBV5-6 to TRBJ1-5; TRBD1 matches 7 bases. CDR3 length: 15 amino acids. J lost 3 bases, V lost 4 bases, and 7 bases had no gene match. Germline V gives CDR1 SGHDT, CDR2 YYEEEE. CDR3 sequence (DNA): TGTGCCAGCAGCCCAAGGACAGGTCACAATCAGCCCCAGCATTTT. Translating gives CASSPRTGHNQPQHF.

This clonotype qualifies as large. The V and J genes are TRBV15 and TRBJ2-3, with D hard to call. This CDR3 is built from 13 residues. The ends were cut back, 0 bases at V and 6 bases at J, with 7 bases in the middle. From germline, CDR1 is LNHNV and CDR2 YYDKDF (reference sequence). The CDR3 DNA follows: TGTGCCACCAGCAGAGATCACTCCGATACGCAGTATTTT. Its protein product is CATSRDHSDTQYF.

This chain links TRBV7-4 with TRBJ2-3; D call uncertain. V dropped 1 base and J dropped 4 bases, with 15 bases sitting between them. The CDR3 is 16 amino acids. CDR1 and CDR2 from the germline V gene are SGHVT and SQSDAQ. DNA of the CDR3: TGTGCCAGCAGCTTAGGATTTGGAAGGGCGTCAGATACGCAGTATTTT. Its protein product is CASSLGFGRASDTQYF.

Relative to its sample, this clonotype is medium-sized. CDR3: CSVVLDLTDTQYF. DNA for the CDR3: TGCAGCGTTGTATTGGACCTAACAGATACGCAGTATTTT. V gene TRBV29-1 combines with J gene TRBJ2-3; no clear D. Germline CDR1 is SQVTM and CDR2 is ANQGSEA. Trimming shortened V by 4 bases and J by 3 bases, and 11 bases separated the two germline ends. The CDR3 sequence is 13 residues long.

The chain employs TRBV5-6 and TRBJ2-7, with D unresolved. CDR3 length equals 11 residues. CDR1 is SGHDT and CDR2 is YYEEEE in the germline V gene. V lost 3 bases and J lost 6, with 7 bases in between. The CDR3 nucleotides read TGTGCCAGCAGCTCCCCCCTCGAGCAGTACTTC. This translates into CASSSPLEQYF.

The chain employs TRBV11-1 and TRBJ2-1; TRBD2 is a possible D gene (6 bases). Germline V CDR1 and CDR2: SGHAT, FQDESV (reference sequence). The CDR3 is 15 residues long. The V end was cut by 3 bases, the J end by 5 bases, with 14 bases between. The CDR3 sequence: CASSFWDSPNNEQFF. The CDR3 DNA sequence: TGTGCCAGCAGCTTCTGGGACTCTCCTAACAATGAGCAGTTCTTC. Drawing the rest from reference TRBV11-1 and TRBJ2-1, the complete variable domain is EAEVAQSPRYKITEKSQAVAFWCDPISGHATLYWYRQILGQGPELLVQFQDESVVDDSQLPKDRFSAERLKGVDSTLKIQPAELGDSAMYLCASSFWDSPNNEQFFGPGTRLTVL.

This clonotype is deemed large (0.1 to 1%). The J gene is TRBJ2-7, the V gene TRBV5-5, with TRBD2 matching 9 bases. CDR3 size: 16 residues. Per the germline V gene, CDR1 is SGHKS and CDR2 is YYEKEE (reference sequence). V was pared by 1 base and J by 1 base, with 6 bases of the junction left unmatched. The CDR3 DNA reads as TGTGCCAGCAGCTTGCTAGCGGGGTCTATATCCTACGAGCAGTACTTC. Its protein product is CASSLLAGSISYEQYF.

The chain uses TRBV30 and TRBJ2-3; 8 bases line up with TRBD1. V lost 4 bases, J lost 6 bases, and 0 bases stayed unmatched. Germline CDR1 and CDR2: GTSNPN and SVGIG (reference sequence). This CDR3 region has 11 residues. DNA for the CDR3: TGTGCCTGGAACAGGGGGGATACGCAGTATTTT. Its protein is CAWNRGDTQYF.

This clonotype counts as large. The chain has TRBV3-1 and TRBJ2-1, with D uncertain. This CDR3 is built from 11 residues. In germline, CDR1 is LGHDT, CDR2 YNNKEL (reference sequence). Trimming took off 6 bases at V and 6 bases at J, with 6 bases between the two ends. As DNA, the CDR3 is TGTGCCAGCAGGCAGGCCAATGAGCAGTTCTTC. Its translation is CASRQANEQFF.

The V call is TRBV20-1, the J call TRBJ2-5, with D maybe TRBD2 (5 bases). The CDR3 length is 12 residues. Germline lookup yields CDR1 DFQATT and CDR2 SNEGSKA (reference sequence). V was trimmed by 5 bases and J by 0 bases, leaving 7 bases between them. The CDR3 nucleotides are TGCAGTGCTTCCGGGGACCAAGAGACCCAGTACTTC. Translating gives CSASGDQETQYF.

The chain couples TRBV7-2 to TRBJ2-3; no firm D call. Trimming left V 4 bases short and J 2 bases short, with 7 bases between. The CDR3 runs 13 residues. Germline values: CDR1 SGHTA, CDR2 FQGNSA. CDR3 nucleotides: TGTGCCAGCAGCTGGTCGAACACAGATACGCAGTATTTT. Its translation: CASSWSNTDTQYF.

This clonotype counts as large. The chain recombines TRBV29-1 with TRBJ2-5; a possible D gene is TRBD2 (5 bases). In germline, CDR1 is SQVTM, CDR2 ANQGSEA. Trimming left V 6 bases short and J 0 bases short, with 14 bases between. The CDR3 runs 14 residues. CDR3 loop: CSVNPDGDQETQYF. Here the CDR3 DNA reads TGCAGCGTCAACCCGGACGGGGACCAAGAGACCCAGTACTTC.